Listed here is a single TCR beta chain. What it binds is not known. The primer mix had 60 Vbeta and 13 Jbeta primers. The protocol was immunoSEQ multiplex PCR, while the TCRdb copy is restricted to in-frame clones and leaves out a portion. The sample has fewer than 200,000 clones, less than 90% seen once; the top ten hold around 4.3%. Germline CDR1 LNHNV, CDR2 YYDKDF (reference sequence). CDR3 length: 16 residues. With V trimmed by 0 bases and J by 4 bases, 5 bases remained unmatched. This sample is part of a study of cytomegalovirus exposure and HLA in healthy donors. The overall study: The Caucasian-associated ancestry cluster held around four fifths of roughly 400 genotyped donors. Study-level findings and limits: Reported results showed that the classifier diagnosed cytomegalovirus status with high specificity and sensitivity.

This TCR was recovered from a woman aged 45-59 years in good health and CMV-seropositive. What was sequenced was PBMCs. The J gene is TRBJ2-7, the V gene TRBV15; 11 bases line up with TRBD2. CDR3 amino acids: CATSRDSTSGGYEQYF. CDR3 nucleotides: TGTGCCACCAGCAGAGATTCCACTAGCGGGGGATACGAGCAGTACTTC.